The present T cell receptor (beta chain) was sequenced within a study of OX40 agonist ivuxolimab in advanced cancers. Some clones are missing from TCRdb's copy, which holds only in-frame ones; the method was immunoSEQ multiplex PCR. The sample carries 48,000 or so clones, about 81% recorded once. The origin of this receptor is an adult with an advanced solid tumor such as melanoma, head and neck, liver or kidney cancer. This material consisted of CD4+ or CD8+ T cells sorted from blood, taken in a trial of the OX40 agonist ivuxolimab.

CDR3 DNA sequence: TGTGCCAGCAGCCAAGGGGGGGCACAACGTACTGAAGCTTTCTTT. This encodes CASSQGGAQRTEAFF. This chain connects TRBV7-2 to TRBJ1-1, with a possible D match to TRBD1 (6 bases). This CDR3 has 15 residues. Per germline, CDR1 SGHTA and CDR2 FQGNSA. Trimming pared 5 bases from V and 5 bases from J, leaving 18 bases between.